What follows describes a single T cell receptor (beta chain). The antigen remains unidentified. The source of the sample is a study of early T cells in non-severe SARS-CoV-2 infection. The overall study: Chains from this unsorted whole-blood bulk RNA could not be paired. Study-wide results and caveats: Reliance on VDJdb matching favored anti-spike CD8 responses; private and CD4 specificities were missed.

Unique molecular identifiers were added to individual cDNA molecules. Each CDR3 protein is one row after TCRdb ran MiXCR on the 5' RACE reads. The table includes some 49,000 distinct CDR3 sequences, 7.5% to 9.5% detected once. V gave up 5 bases and J gave up 7 bases; unmatched junction bases: 10. Germline lookup yields CDR1 LGHDT and CDR2 YNNKEL (reference sequence). The CDR3 covers 14 residues. The sample taken for sequencing was whole blood. The chain recombines TRBV3-1 with TRBJ2-5; 7 nucleotides line up with TRBD1. The receptor's source is an adult who was a healthcare worker with PCR-confirmed SARS-CoV-2 infection or an uninfected control (not recorded which). CDR3 loop: CASSWTGTVGTQYF. The CDR3 region has the DNA TGTGCCAGCAGCTGGACCGGGACAGTTGGGACCCAGTACTTC.